The 2 T cell receptor delta chains presented below share a single source sample, sequenced in a study of human gamma delta and Vdelta1 T cells. TCRdb reprocessed the PCR reads using CATT. The profile shows some 13,000 delta-chain clones, roughly 50% of them singletons. These TCRs' antigens remain unknown. The material sequenced was Vdelta1 gamma-delta T cells from blood grown in culture (DOT cells). These receptors originate from a human donor in good health.

The chain couples TRDV1 to TRDJ1, with a possible D match to TRDD2 (6 bases). Germline V gene sequence: CDR1 TSWWSYY, CDR2 QGS. CDR3 length: 15 amino acids. V lost 5 bases, J lost 0 bases, and 13 bases lay in between. The CDR3, as DNA: TGTGCTCTTGGGCCTTCCCGTCCTTACACCGATAAACTCATCTTT. This sequence encodes CALGPSRPYTDKLIF.

This clone was observed a few times. The chain has TRDV1 and TRDJ1; TRDD3 matches 8 bases. With 0 bases clipped from V and 8 bases from J, the junction kept 20 bases outside the gene matches. The length of the CDR3 is 19 residues. Germline V CDR1 and CDR2: TSWWSYY, QGS. In DNA, the CDR3 is TGTGCTCTTGGGGAACTAGCAGAGGTCACTGGGGGTTGGAGGCCAAAACTCATCTTT. Translated: CALGELAEVTGGWRPKLIF.